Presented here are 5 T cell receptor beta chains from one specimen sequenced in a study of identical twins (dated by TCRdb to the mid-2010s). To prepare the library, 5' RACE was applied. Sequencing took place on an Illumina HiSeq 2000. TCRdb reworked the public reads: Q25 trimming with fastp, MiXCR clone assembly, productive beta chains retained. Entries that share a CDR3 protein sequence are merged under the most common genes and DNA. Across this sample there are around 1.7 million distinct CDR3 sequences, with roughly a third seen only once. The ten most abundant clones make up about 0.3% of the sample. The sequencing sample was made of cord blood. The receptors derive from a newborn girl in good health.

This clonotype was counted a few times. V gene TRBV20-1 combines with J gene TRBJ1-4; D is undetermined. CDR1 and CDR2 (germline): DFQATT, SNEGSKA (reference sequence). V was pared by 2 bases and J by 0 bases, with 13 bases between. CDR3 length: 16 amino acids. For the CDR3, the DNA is TGCAGTGCTAGACCACGTTTAGGTACAACTAATGAAAAACTGTTTTTT. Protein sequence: CSARPRLGTTNEKLFF.

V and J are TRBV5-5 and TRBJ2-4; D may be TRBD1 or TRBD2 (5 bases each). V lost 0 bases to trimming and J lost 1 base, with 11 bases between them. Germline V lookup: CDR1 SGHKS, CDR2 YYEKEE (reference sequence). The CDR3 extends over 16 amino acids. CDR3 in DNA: TGTGCCAGCAGCTTGGTTCGGGGCTGGGCCAAAAACATTCAGTACTTC. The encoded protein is CASSLVRGWAKNIQYF.

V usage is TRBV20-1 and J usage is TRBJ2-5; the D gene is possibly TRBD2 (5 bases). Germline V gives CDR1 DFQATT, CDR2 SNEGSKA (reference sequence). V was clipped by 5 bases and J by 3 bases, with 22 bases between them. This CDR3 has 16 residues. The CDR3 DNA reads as TGCAGTGCTCCCATGCGCGAGCGGACCTTTGAAGAGACCCAGTACTTC. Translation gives CSAPMRERTFEETQYF.

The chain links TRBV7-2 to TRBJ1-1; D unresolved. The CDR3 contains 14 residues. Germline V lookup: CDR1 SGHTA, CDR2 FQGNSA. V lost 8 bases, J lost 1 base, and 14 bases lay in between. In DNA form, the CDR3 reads TGTGCCAGCCGACCCACGACCTCGAACACTGAAGCTTTCTTT. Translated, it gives CASRPTTSNTEAFF.

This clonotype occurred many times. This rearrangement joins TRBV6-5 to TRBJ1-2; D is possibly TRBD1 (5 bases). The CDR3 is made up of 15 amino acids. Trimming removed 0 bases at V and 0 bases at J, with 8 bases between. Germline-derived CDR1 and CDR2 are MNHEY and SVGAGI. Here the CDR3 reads CASSYSIRANYGYTF. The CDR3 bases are TGTGCCAGCAGTTACTCGATCAGGGCTAACTATGGCTACACCTTC.